This T cell receptor (beta chain) is from a study of blood T cell repertoires in COVID-19. Study-level background: COVID-19 samples from acute and convalescent phases originated in the United States, Italy and Spain. Sources were T cells, B-cell-depleted T cells, or PBMCs; the material itself was cDNA or gDNA.

Original processing notes: From reference gene primer amplification, estimates of nucleated cell counts were derived. Assay used: immunoSEQ multiplex PCR; TCRdb lists only in-frame clones, some missing. V and J calls and clone size are copied from that table; D and trimming were computed from the DNA. In the table there are roughly 260,000 clones, around 90% of which are singletons. Seattle researchers signed up patients amid active infection and tracked them longitudinally. Unmatched junction bases numbered 6, after V lost 7 bases and J lost 2 bases. Per germline, CDR1 SNHLY and CDR2 FYNNEI. The CDR3 has 14 amino acids.

The TCR originated in a person under 35 with COVID-19, enrolled during active disease. The V call is TRBV2, the J call TRBJ2-5, with 8 bases that match TRBD1. The sequencing input was peripheral blood. In nucleotides, the CDR3 is TGTGCCAGCACTGGACAGGGACCTCAAGAGACCCAGTACTTC. It specifies CASTGQGPQETQYF.